This TCR beta chain was found in a study of a mutant IDH1 vaccine in newly diagnosed glioma. Study-level background: Eight vaccinations were given in weeks 1, 3, 5, 7, 11, 15, 19 and 23.

Sample time point: week 11, during vaccination. Topical imiquimod accompanied each vaccine dose, which consisted of 300 ug of mutant IDH1 20-mer peptide. General study results and limits: Pseudoprogression appeared independent of alterations in top peripheral clonotypes.

Notes on this clone: What it binds is unknown.

Looked up from germline, CDR1 is MDHEN and CDR2 is SYDVKM. The ends lost 2 bases at V and 3 bases at J; junction bases unmatched: 5. The CDR3 spans 15 residues. Some clones are missing from TCRdb's copy, which holds only in-frame ones; the method was immunoSEQ multiplex PCR. The repertoire includes about 64,000 clones, about 81% of them detected once, and approximately 10% sits in the top ten. The chain combines TRBV28 with TRBJ2-7, with 9 bases matching TRBD1. The clonotype comes from a woman aged 45-65 years with glioma. The sample was PBMCs, taken from a glioma patient whose treatment included an IDH1 peptide vaccine. The CDR3 here is CASSLPSGQGYEQYF. The CDR3 DNA reads TGTGCCAGCAGTTTACCATCGGGACAGGGCTACGAGCAGTACTTC. Supplemented by reference TRBV28 and TRBJ2-7, the full variable domain reads DVKVTQSSRYLVKRTGEKVFLECVQDMDHENMFWYRQDPGLGLRLIYFSYDVKMKEKGDIPEGYSVSREKKERFSLILESASTNQTSMYLCASSLPSGQGYEQYFGPGTRLTVT.